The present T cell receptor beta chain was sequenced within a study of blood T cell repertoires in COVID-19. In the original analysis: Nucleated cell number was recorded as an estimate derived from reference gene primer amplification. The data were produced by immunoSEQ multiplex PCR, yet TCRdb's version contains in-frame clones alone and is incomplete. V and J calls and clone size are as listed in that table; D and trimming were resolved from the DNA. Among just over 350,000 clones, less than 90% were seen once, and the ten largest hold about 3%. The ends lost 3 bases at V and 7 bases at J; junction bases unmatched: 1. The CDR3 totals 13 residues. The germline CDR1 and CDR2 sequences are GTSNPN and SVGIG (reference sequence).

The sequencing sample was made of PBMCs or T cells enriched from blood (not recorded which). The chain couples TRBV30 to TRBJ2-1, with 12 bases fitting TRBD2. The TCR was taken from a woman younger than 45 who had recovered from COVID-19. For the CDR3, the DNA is TGTGCCTGGAGGACTAGCGGGGGTAATGAGCAGTTCTTC. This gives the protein CAWRTSGGNEQFF.